Listed here are 24 T cell receptor beta chains from one sample, sequenced in a study of T cell responses to AZD1222 COVID-19 vaccine (dated by TCRdb to the early 2020s). Libraries were constructed by the immunoSEQ multiplex PCR assay. Sourced from immuneACCESS, this table was stored by TCRdb with only in-frame sequences that have V and J called. A share of the clones is absent; for the studies checked, an unresolved V gene accounts for under half, and the remainder has no known explanation. This sample has 69,000 or so clones in its table, and roughly 85% of those were observed once. The top ten clonotypes cover roughly 1.3% of the sample. This sample's time point label indicates: about 28 days (+/-7) after the second vaccine dose. The sample in question was peripheral blood, obtained 28 days after the second AZD1222 dose. The receptor source for this set is an adult who received the AZD1222 COVID-19 vaccine.

J is TRBJ1-5 and V is TRBV6-5; no reliable D call. This CDR3 is 14 amino acids long. The V and J ends lost 5 bases and 9 bases respectively, with 17 bases between them. Germline V gene lookup returns CDR1 MNHEY and CDR2 SVGAGI. CDR3 coding DNA: TGTGCCAGCAGTCTAACGGAGGGTATGGGGCCCCAGCATTTT. It codes for CASSLTEGMGPQHF.

The chain has TRBV19 and TRBJ2-1, with no clear D. This CDR3 is built from 12 residues. V was cut by 5 bases and J by 2 bases, with 4 bases left in between. Germline CDR1 and CDR2: LNHDA and SQIVND (reference sequence). In DNA form, the CDR3 reads TGTGCCAGTAGTCAGACCTACAATGAGCAGTTCTTC. This encodes CASSQTYNEQFF.

In this sample, this clone turned up once. This rearrangement joins TRBV5-1 to TRBJ2-5; maybe TRBD1 (5 bases). V lost 1 base to trimming and J lost 5 bases, with 15 bases between them. Germline assignment: CDR1 SGHRS and CDR2 YFSETQ. The CDR3 runs to 15 residues. Written as DNA, the CDR3 is TGCGCCAGCAGCTTGAGGACGAAAGCAGGGGAGACCCAGTACTTC. It codes for CASSLRTKAGETQYF. Filled out from reference TRBV5-1 and TRBJ2-5, the complete variable domain reads KAGVTQTPRYLIKTRGQQVTLSCSPISGHRSVSWYQQTPGQGLQFLFEYFSETQRNKGNFPGRFSGRQFSNSRSEMNVSTLELGDSALYLCASSLRTKAGETQYFGPGTRLLVL.

The genes are TRBV12-3 or TRBV12-4 and TRBJ1-1; D is uncertain. Trimming pared 6 bases from V and 6 bases from J, leaving 8 bases between. The CDR3 is 11 residues long. This chain's CDR3 is CASSPRAEAFF. The CDR3 DNA follows: TGTGCCAGCAGCCCCCGGGCTGAAGCTTTCTTT.

V gene TRBV13 combines with J gene TRBJ1-6, with 11 positions matching TRBD1. Germline values: CDR1 PRHDT, CDR2 FYEKMQ (reference sequence). The V segment lost 5 bases and the J segment 10 bases; nucleotides outside the gene matches: 7. The CDR3 extends over 15 amino acids. The CDR3 coding sequence is TGTGCCAGCAGCCTCCGGGACAGGGGGGAATCACCCCTCCACTTT. Amino acids: CASSLRDRGESPLHF.

The V and J genes are TRBV10-3 and TRBJ1-3; D ambiguous. V was trimmed by 4 bases and J by 8 bases, leaving 6 bases between them. The CDR3 covers 11 residues. Per germline, CDR1 ENHRY and CDR2 SYGVKD. The CDR3 nucleotides read TGTGCCATCAGTGTGTCGGACACCATATATTTT. This translates into CAISVSDTIYF.

The chain couples TRBV9 to TRBJ1-4, with TRBD1 as a possible D gene (5 bases). The CDR3 consists of 16 residues. Germline values: CDR1 SGDLS, CDR2 YYNGEE. V lost 2 bases and J lost 0, with 11 bases in between. The CDR3 sequence is CASSVRGTPTNEKLFF. The CDR3 DNA sequence: TGTGCCAGCAGCGTGCGGGGGACTCCAACTAATGAAAAACTGTTTTTT.

V is TRBV27 and J is TRBJ1-1; D unclear. The CDR3 consists of 13 residues. Germline CDR1 and CDR2: MNHEY and SMNVEV (reference sequence). Trimming stripped 4 bases from V and 3 bases from J, with 9 bases between. In DNA, the CDR3 is TGTGCCAGCAGTTGGGGATACGACACTGAAGCTTTCTTT. It is translated as CASSWGYDTEAFF.

The chain joins TRBV27 to TRBJ2-5, with D maybe TRBD2 (5 bases). There are 16 residues in the CDR3. Germline assignment: CDR1 MNHEY and CDR2 SMNVEV (reference sequence). The V and J ends lost 8 bases and 2 bases respectively, with 21 bases between them. CDR3 region: CASRDGSLEPQETQYF. In nucleotides, the CDR3 is TGTGCCAGCCGGGATGGATCCCTGGAACCGCAAGAGACCCAGTACTTC.

The chain carries TRBV6-4 and TRBJ1-5; D is undetermined. The CDR3 sequence is 15 residues long. The germline V gene has CDR1 MRHNA and CDR2 SNTAGT. Between the trimmed V and J ends, which lost 8 bases and 0 bases, there was a span of 14 bases. The chain's CDR3 is CASLEMDYSNQPQHF. The CDR3 DNA reads TGTGCCAGCCTAGAGATGGACTATAGCAATCAGCCCCAGCATTTT.

The rearrangement joins TRBV29-1 to TRBJ2-7; D not certain. From germline, CDR1 is SQVTM and CDR2 ANQGSEA. The CDR3 consists of 15 residues. The V gene lost 1 base and the J gene lost 0 bases, with 13 bases spanning the gap. CDR3 loop: CSVEVYSRSSYEQYF. The CDR3, as DNA: TGCAGCGTTGAAGTCTACAGCCGGAGCTCCTACGAGCAGTACTTC.

This rearrangement joins TRBV6-2 or TRBV6-3 to TRBJ1-1; 9 nucleotides line up with TRBD1. V shed 5 bases, J shed 9 bases, and the junction held 7 bases outside the gene matches. From germline, CDR1 is MNHEY and CDR2 SVGEGT. The length of the CDR3 is 13 residues. CDR3 coding DNA: TGTGCCAGCAGTGCACCGGGACAGGGTCAAGCTTTCTTT. It translates to CASSAPGQGQAFF.

The chain couples TRBV3-1 (or the pseudogene TRBV3-2) to TRBJ2-7, with D perhaps TRBD1 (5 bases). The CDR3 is 18 residues long. Germline loops: CDR1 LGHDT, CDR2 YNNKEL (reference sequence). V lost 2 bases, J lost 1 base, and 21 bases lay in between. Here the CDR3 DNA reads TGTGCCAGCAGCCAAAGGGCGCTCTGGGGCGGAAATTCCTACGAGCAGTACTTC. Its protein is CASSQRALWGGNSYEQYF.

The gene calls are TRBV27 and TRBJ2-7; 8 bases line up with TRBD2. The CDR3 length is 16 residues. J was trimmed by 0 bases and V by 2 bases; bases with no gene match: 6. Germline V gives CDR1 MNHEY, CDR2 SMNVEV (reference sequence). The CDR3: CASSLITSGSSYEQYF. The DNA of the CDR3 is TGTGCCAGCAGTTTAATTACCAGCGGGAGCTCCTACGAGCAGTACTTC.

DNA for the CDR3: TGTGCCACCAGTGAAACCACTAGCGGGAGGAGCTACAATGAGCAGTTCTTC. Residues: CATSETTSGRSYNEQFF. The rearrangement joins TRBV24-1 to TRBJ2-1; 12 bases are a match to TRBD2. Germline loops: CDR1 KGHDR, CDR2 SFDVKD. V trimming: 4 bases; J trimming: 3 bases; junction bases outside the gene matches: 6. The CDR3 runs 17 residues.

A single count supports this clone. The chain uses TRBV11-2 and TRBJ2-1, with 8 bases that match TRBD2. Germline-derived CDR1 and CDR2 are SGHAT and FQNNGV. The CDR3 length is 14 residues. Unmatched junction bases numbered 9, after V lost 0 bases and J lost 14 bases. CDR3: CASSLDLMIAGKFF. The CDR3 DNA reads as TGTGCCAGCAGCTTAGATCTCATGATAGCGGGAAAGTTCTTC.

The chain uses TRBV5-4 and TRBJ2-5, with D unresolved. The CDR3 runs to 14 residues. Trimming stripped 2 bases from V and 5 bases from J, with 13 bases between. Germline assignment: CDR1 SGHNT and CDR2 YYREEE (reference sequence). CDR3 bases: TGTGCCAGCAGCTTTGGGCAGGTGGGGGAGACCCAGTACTTC. As protein: CASSFGQVGETQYF.

This clone was seen a few times. V usage is TRBV7-9 and J usage is TRBJ2-7; 7 bases map to TRBD1. The CDR3 consists of 15 residues. CDR1 is SEHNR and CDR2 is FQNEAQ in the germline V gene (reference sequence). V lost 5 bases, J lost 4 bases, and 11 bases stayed unmatched. The CDR3 coding sequence is TGTGCCAGCAGCCCGAACACCGACAGGGTTTACGAGCAGTACTTC. Its translation is CASSPNTDRVYEQYF.

The genes are TRBV15 and TRBJ2-7; no firm D call. V was clipped by 5 bases and J by 7 bases, with 15 bases between them. The length of the CDR3 is 13 residues. From germline, CDR1 is LNHNV and CDR2 YYDKDF (reference sequence). The CDR3 bases are TGTGCCACCAGCCCAGGTGTCCCTAGGGAGCAGTACTTC. Protein sequence: CATSPGVPREQYF.

The chain links TRBV6-1 to TRBJ2-2, with a tentative D call TRBD2 (5 bases). Germline V gene lookup returns CDR1 MNHNS and CDR2 SASEGT. Trimming pared 2 bases from V and 1 base from J, leaving 11 bases between. This CDR3 contains 16 residues. CDR3 region: CASSEFWSGNTGELFF. Here the CDR3 DNA reads TGTGCCAGCAGTGAATTCTGGAGCGGGAACACCGGGGAGCTGTTTTTT.

The chain recombines TRBV28 with TRBJ1-1; D remains unclear. Germline V gives CDR1 MDHEN, CDR2 SYDVKM. The V gene lost 3 bases and the J gene lost 2 bases, with 4 bases spanning the gap. The CDR3 consists of 12 residues. The CDR3 loop is CASSLRNTEAFF. The CDR3 nucleotides read TGTGCCAGCAGTTTGAGAAACACTGAAGCTTTCTTT.

Concerning this clone: An end of the junction differs from the germline gene, which may be a read error. The rearrangement joins TRBV7-7 to TRBJ2-5, with D possibly being TRBD2 (8 bases). The CDR3 is made up of 14 amino acids. Germline assignment: CDR1 SSHAT and CDR2 FNYEAQ (reference sequence). This chain's CDR3 is CASSLAGQQETQYF. The CDR3, as DNA: TGTGCTAGCAGCTTAGCGGGACAGCAAGAGACCCAGTACTTC.

V is TRBV30 and J is TRBJ2-2, with 9 bases matching TRBD1. This CDR3 has 14 residues. J was trimmed by 4 bases and V by 5 bases; bases with no gene match: 5. Germline lookup yields CDR1 GTSNPN and CDR2 SVGIG (reference sequence). The CDR3 DNA reads as TGTGCCTGGGGGACAGGGTTGCCCACCGGGGAGCTGTTTTTT. Amino acids: CAWGTGLPTGELFF. Together with reference TRBV30 and TRBJ2-2, the CDR3 gives the full variable domain: SQTIHQWPATLVQPVGSPLSLECTVEGTSNPNLYWYRQAAGRGLQLLFYSVGIGQISSEVPQNLSASRPQDRQFILSSKKLLLSDSGFYLCAWGTGLPTGELFFGEGSRLTVL.

The chain is built from TRBV19 and TRBJ2-1; D unresolved. This CDR3 spans 16 amino acids. Looked up from germline, CDR1 is LNHDA and CDR2 is SQIVND (reference sequence). V was trimmed by 2 bases and J by 2 bases, leaving 13 bases between them. The CDR3 nucleotides read TGTGCCAGTAGTATATTTACAGCTATAACCTACAATGAGCAGTTCTTC. Protein: CASSIFTAITYNEQFF.